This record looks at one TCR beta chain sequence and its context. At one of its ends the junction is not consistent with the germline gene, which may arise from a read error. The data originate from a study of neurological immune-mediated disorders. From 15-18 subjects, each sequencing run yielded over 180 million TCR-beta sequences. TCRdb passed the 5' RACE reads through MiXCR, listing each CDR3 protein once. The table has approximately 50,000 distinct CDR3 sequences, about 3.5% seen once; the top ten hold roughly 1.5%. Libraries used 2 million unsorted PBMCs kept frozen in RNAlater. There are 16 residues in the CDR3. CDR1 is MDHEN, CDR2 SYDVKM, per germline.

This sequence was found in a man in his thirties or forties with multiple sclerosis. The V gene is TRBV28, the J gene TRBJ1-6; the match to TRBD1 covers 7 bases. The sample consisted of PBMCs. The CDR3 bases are TGTGCCAGCAGTGTGACCGGGACAGCTAATAATTCACCTCTCCACTTT. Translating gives CASSVTGTANNSPLHF.